A single sample is the source of the 16 T cell receptor beta chains below, sequenced in a study of radiotherapy plus CTLA-4 blockade in lung cancer. Data came from immunoSEQ multiplex PCR; TCRdb stores just in-frame clones and leaves some out. The sample records 30,000 to 45,000 clones, over 65% being singletons. The sample consisted of peripheral blood, taken from a patient treated with radiotherapy plus ipilimumab. The receptors here all came from a human donor with non-small cell lung cancer who had stable disease on radiotherapy plus ipilimumab.

The chain recombines TRBV5-1 with TRBJ1-2, with D unclear. The CDR3 runs to 12 residues. CDR1 is SGHRS, CDR2 YFSETQ, per germline. V lost 2 bases and J lost 5, with 7 bases in between. The CDR3 DNA reads as TGCGCCAGCAGCTTCGAAACGTATGGCTACACCTTC. Amino acid sequence: CASSFETYGYTF.

V and J are TRBV18 and TRBJ1-1; the match to TRBD1 covers 9 bases. This CDR3 is 15 amino acids long. The J segment lost 1 base and the V segment lost 6 bases, leaving 6 bases of the junction unmatched. Germline V CDR1 and CDR2: KGHSH, LQKENI. Here the CDR3 reads CASSQKDRGNTEAFF. CDR3 DNA sequence: TGTGCCAGCTCGCAAAAGGACAGGGGGAACACTGAAGCTTTCTTT. Full variable domain (missing parts from reference TRBV18 and TRBJ1-1): NAGVMQNPRHLVRRRGQEARLRCSPMKGHSHVYWYRQLPEEGLKFMVYLQKENIIDESGMPKERFSAEFPKEGPSILRIQQVVRGDSAAYFCASSQKDRGNTEAFFGQGTRLTVV.

J is TRBJ2-2 and V is TRBV11-3, with TRBD2 identical over 12 bases. The CDR3 spans 17 residues. CDR1 is SGHNT, CDR2 YENEEA, per germline. The V and J ends lost 4 bases and 2 bases, in that order; junction bases with no gene match: 5. The CDR3 protein is CASSSGLAGRNTGELFF. The CDR3, as DNA: TGTGCCAGCAGCTCCGGACTAGCGGGGAGAAACACCGGGGAGCTGTTTTTT. Drawing the rest from reference TRBV11-3 and TRBJ2-2, the complete variable domain is EAGVVQSPRYKIIEKKQPVAFWCNPISGHNTLYWYLQNLGQGPELLIRYENEEAVDDSQLPKDRFSAERLKGVDSTLKIQPAELGDSAVYLCASSSGLAGRNTGELFFGEGSRLTVL.

In the case of this clone: Additional DNA sequences in this sample encode the identical CDR3. DNA of the CDR3: TGTGCCAGCAGCCCCAACACTGAAGCTTTCTTT. Protein product: CASSPNTEAFF. The chain carries TRBV2 and TRBJ1-1; D ambiguous. Germline lookup yields CDR1 SNHLY and CDR2 FYNNEI. The CDR3 contains 11 residues. The V gene lost 6 bases and the J gene lost 2 bases, with 4 bases spanning the gap.

In its sample, this clone was seen a few times. The V gene is TRBV6-5, the J gene TRBJ1-1; maybe TRBD1 (5 bases). The CDR3 runs to 12 residues. Germline lookup yields CDR1 MNHEY and CDR2 SVGAGI. Trimming shortened V by 4 bases and J by 4 bases, and 7 bases separated the two germline ends. The DNA of the CDR3 is TGTGCCAGCAGTTCGGACACCACTGAAGCTTTCTTT. Translating it yields CASSSDTTEAFF.

The genes are TRBV30 and TRBJ2-5; no clear D gene. V was clipped by 3 bases and J by 4 bases, with 15 bases between them. CDR3 length: 14 amino acids. The germline gives CDR1 GTSNPN, CDR2 SVGIG (reference sequence). CDR3 protein: CAWRLALGVETQYF. The CDR3 DNA follows: TGTGCCTGGAGACTTGCCCTTGGAGTAGAGACCCAGTACTTC.

The chain combines TRBV25-1 with TRBJ2-2, with D hard to call. The ends were cut back, 5 bases at V and 2 bases at J, with 9 bases in the middle. Per germline, CDR1 MGHDK and CDR2 SYGVNS. The CDR3 totals 14 residues. CDR3 protein: CASSPDRNTGELFF. CDR3 DNA sequence: TGTGCCAGCAGTCCTGACCGAAACACCGGGGAGCTGTTTTTT.

The chain joins TRBV10-3 to TRBJ1-3; D is possibly TRBD1 (5 bases). The germline V and J ends were trimmed by 7 bases and 0 bases, with 13 bases remaining between them. Germline V gene sequence: CDR1 ENHRY, CDR2 SYGVKD. The CDR3 is 15 amino acids. CDR3 DNA: TGTGCCATCACCCCCGGGGACTTCTCTGGAAACACCATATATTTT. As protein: CAITPGDFSGNTIYF.

The rearrangement links TRBV10-3 to TRBJ1-3, with a weak D call TRBD1 (6 bases). The CDR3 length is 14 residues. With 6 bases removed from V and 0 bases from J, the gap between germline ends came to 9 bases. The germline V gene encodes CDR1 ENHRY and CDR2 SYGVKD. As DNA, the CDR3 is TGTGCCATCAGCAGGGGCCTCTCTGGAAACACCATATATTTT. This translates into CAISRGLSGNTIYF.

This chain joins TRBV12-5 and TRBJ1-5; D remains unclear. The germline V and J ends were trimmed by 2 bases and 9 bases, with 8 bases remaining between them. CDR3 length: 12 amino acids. From germline, CDR1 is LGHNT and CDR2 FRNRAP. CDR3 amino acids: CASGLWGWPQHF. In DNA form, the CDR3 reads TGTGCTAGTGGTTTGTGGGGTTGGCCCCAGCATTTT.

This chain links TRBV28 with TRBJ2-7; possible D gene TRBD2, 6 bases. The CDR3 spans 13 residues. Germline V gene data show CDR1 as MDHEN and CDR2 as SYDVKM. V shed 2 bases and J shed 6 bases, with 11 bases lying between them. The CDR3 coding sequence is TGTGCCAGCAGTTTAGGGGGGTTGCGCGAGCAGTACTTC. It yields the protein CASSLGGLREQYF. The variable domain in full, with the rest retrieved from reference TRBV28 and TRBJ2-7, is DVKVTQSSRYLVKRTGEKVFLECVQDMDHENMFWYRQDPGLGLRLIYFSYDVKMKEKGDIPEGYSVSREKKERFSLILESASTNQTSMYLCASSLGGLREQYFGPGTRLTVT.

The chain uses TRBV27 and TRBJ2-5; D is perhaps TRBD2 (7 bases). The germline V and J ends were trimmed by 6 bases and 5 bases, with 37 bases remaining between them. Per the germline V gene, CDR1 is MNHEY and CDR2 is SMNVEV (reference sequence). The CDR3 length is 21 residues. This CDR3 reads CASRQSNRERPGGPPGETQYF. CDR3 nucleotide sequence: TGTGCCAGCAGGCAAAGTAACAGGGAACGGCCGGGGGGCCCCCCGGGGGAGACCCAGTACTTC.

J is TRBJ1-2 and V is TRBV18; D uncertain. Trimming removed 0 bases from V and 7 bases from J, with 15 bases in between. This CDR3 spans 15 amino acids. CDR1 is KGHSH and CDR2 is LQKENI in the germline V gene. Written as DNA, the CDR3 is TGTGCCAGCTCACCACCGAAAGCCAGGATGGGTGGCTACACCTTC. This gives the protein CASSPPKARMGGYTF. The full variable domain, its missing parts supplied by reference TRBV18 and TRBJ1-2, is NAGVMQNPRHLVRRRGQEARLRCSPMKGHSHVYWYRQLPEEGLKFMVYLQKENIIDESGMPKERFSAEFPKEGPSILRIQQVVRGDSAAYFCASSPPKARMGGYTFGSGTRLTVV.

The chain employs TRBV7-2 and TRBJ2-1; unclear D gene. Germline V gene sequence: CDR1 SGHTA, CDR2 FQGNSA. V lost 3 bases and J lost 5, with 11 bases in between. There are 14 residues in the CDR3. Written as DNA, the CDR3 is TGTGCCAGCAGCTTCCGCCGCCAGGACAATGAGCAGTTCTTC. Its translation: CASSFRRQDNEQFF.

J is TRBJ2-5 and V is TRBV7-2; D is unclear. V lost 0 bases and J 2 bases, leaving 1 base between the germline ends. The V gene's germline CDR1 is SGHTA and CDR2 FQGNSA. The CDR3 is 12 residues long. CDR3 bases: TGTGCCAGCAGCTTAGCGCAAGAGACCCAGTACTTC. This sequence encodes CASSLAQETQYF.

The chain employs TRBV5-1 and TRBJ2-1, with D perhaps TRBD2 (6 bases). Germline values: CDR1 SGHRS, CDR2 YFSETQ. CDR3 size: 15 residues. V shed 1 base and J shed 4 bases, with 12 bases lying between them. CDR3 DNA sequence: TGCGCCAGCAGCTTGACGGGGGAGAATTACAATGAGCAGTTCTTC. It specifies CASSLTGENYNEQFF. The whole variable domain, remainder taken from reference TRBV5-1 and TRBJ2-1, is KAGVTQTPRYLIKTRGQQVTLSCSPISGHRSVSWYQQTPGQGLQFLFEYFSETQRNKGNFPGRFSGRQFSNSRSEMNVSTLELGDSALYLCASSLTGENYNEQFFGPGTRLTVL.